This T cell receptor beta chain was identified in a study of beta chain features in type 1 diabetes. Expressed TCRB transcripts were sequenced because the entire RNA isolate underwent reverse transcription. TCRdb's copy holds only in-frame clones and misses some; the assay was immunoSEQ multiplex PCR. The table records about 230,000 clones, more than 9% of them present only once. This clone was seen only a few times. CDR3 length equals 18 residues. After removal of 6 bases from V and 0 bases from J, the junction contained 14 bases not matched to a gene. Germline assignment: CDR1 MDHEN and CDR2 SYDVKM.

The chain links TRBV28 to TRBJ2-7; 10 nucleotides align to TRBD2. Sequencing input: naive CD4+ T cells from blood. The sequence was collected from a woman between 18 and 30 years old in good health. The CDR3 spells CASSFFLLAGENSYEQYF. The DNA for the CDR3 is TGTGCCAGCAGCTTTTTCCTCCTAGCGGGGGAAAACTCCTACGAGCAGTACTTC. The whole variable domain, filled in from reference TRBV28 and TRBJ2-7, reads DVKVTQSSRYLVKRTGEKVFLECVQDMDHENMFWYRQDPGLGLRLIYFSYDVKMKEKGDIPEGYSVSREKKERFSLILESASTNQTSMYLCASSFFLLAGENSYEQYFGPGTRLTVT.